These T cell receptor beta chains were read from a single sample in a study of blood T cells in healthy people across ages. TCRdb recomputed calls from the 5' RACE reads with MiXCR, one row per CDR3 protein. The table has hundreds of thousands of distinct CDR3 sequences, roughly 48% seen once. Input material: blood. The source is a man aged 25 to 40 in good health. CDR3s include the opening cysteine and the closing phenylalanine or tryptophan. A D gene is named only where the DNA matches it firmly. Clone size appears in some rows only: once, few, many, or a class for an expanded clone.

D | J | V | size | CDR3 | DNA
TRBD2 | TRBJ2-3 | TRBV5-1 | NA | CASSLTPLAGLRFQADTQYF | TGCGCCAGCAGCTTGACTCCGTTAGCGGGGTTGCGGTTTCAGGCAGATACGCAGTATTTT
NA | TRBJ2-1 | TRBV29-1 | NA | CSVDTSGFGEQFF | TGCAGCGTTGACACCAGCGGGTTCGGTGAGCAGTTCTTC
NA | TRBJ2-3 | TRBV7-8 | few | CASSLGQDRTDTQYF | TGTGCCAGCAGCTTAGGGCAGGACCGAACAGATACGCAGTATTTT
NA | TRBJ2-7 | TRBV6-5 | NA | CASRVLPGLGNEQYF | TGTGCCAGCAGAGTCCTCCCGGGGTTGGGGAATGAGCAGTACTTC
TRBD1 | TRBJ2-5 | TRBV5-1 | NA | CASSLDTGALGTQYF | TGCGCCAGCAGCTTGGATACAGGGGCGTTGGGAACCCAGTACTTC
NA | TRBJ1-2 | TRBV12-3/TRBV12-4 | few | CASSSIPHGYTF | TGTGCCAGCAGCTCGATCCCCCATGGCTACACCTTC
TRBD1 | TRBJ1-1 | TRBV30 | NA | CAWRGQGGTEAFF | TGTGCCTGGAGGGGACAGGGAGGCACTGAAGCTTTCTTT
TRBD1 | TRBJ1-6 | TRBV3-1 | NA | CASSSGTASSPLHF | TGTGCCAGCAGTTCCGGGACAGCCTCTTCACCCCTCCACTTT
NA | TRBJ1-3 | TRBV5-1 | NA | CASSLQDGNTIYF | TGCGCCAGCAGCTTGCAAGATGGAAACACCATATATTTT
NA | TRBJ1-3 | TRBV27 | NA | CASSLSRKPGNTIYF | TGTGCCAGCAGTTTATCCAGGAAACCTGGAAACACCATATATTTT
NA | TRBJ2-5 | TRBV6-5 | once | CASSYSPTTRYQETQYF | TGTGCCAGCAGTTACTCCCCGACGACACGGTACCAAGAGACCCAGTACTTC
NA | TRBJ2-7 | TRBV7-2 | few | CASSLAGRGSEQYF | TGTGCCAGCAGCTTAGCAGGACGGGGTAGCGAGCAGTACTTC
TRBD2 | TRBJ2-1 | TRBV15 | NA | CATSRDRRAGLNEQFF | TGTGCCACCAGCAGAGATCGGCGAGCGGGGCTCAATGAGCAGTTCTTC
TRBD1 | TRBJ2-1 | TRBV5-1 | NA | CASSRETGGFNEQFF | TGCGCCAGCAGCAGAGAGACAGGGGGATTCAATGAGCAGTTCTTC
TRBD1 | TRBJ2-5 | TRBV29-1 | few | CSTQDRGQETQYF | TGCAGCACCCAGGACAGGGGGCAAGAGACCCAGTACTTC
NA | TRBJ1-2 | TRBV12-3/TRBV12-4 | NA | CASIQKQGPVGYGYTF | TGTGCCAGCATCCAAAAACAGGGACCCGTAGGGTATGGCTACACCTTC
NA | TRBJ2-7 | TRBV10-3 | many | CAISDISYEQYF | TGTGCCATCAGTGACATTTCCTACGAGCAGTACTTC